The rows below give T cell receptor beta chains drawn from one sample of a study of T cells in Graves' hyperthyroidism and ophthalmopathy. TCRdb called the multiplex PCR reads again in MiXCR, with one record for every CDR3 protein. The sample records about 130,000 distinct CDR3 sequences, approximately 20% being singletons. The sequenced material came from blood. These receptors all come from a woman aged 45-65 years with Graves' hyperthyroidism that later progressed to Graves' ophthalmopathy. The CDR3 runs from the conserved cysteine through the conserved F or W. The D gene is left open where the match is weak. Clone size is shown for a subset of rows, as once, few, many or a class of expanded clone.

cdr3_length: 13; clone_size: many; j_call: TRBJ1-2; d_call: NA; v_call: TRBV20-1; cdr3_nt: TGCAGTGCTAGAACCGGGGCTGGGGGAGGCTACACCTTC; cdr3_aa: CSARTGAGGGYTF
cdr3_length: 15; clone_size: many; j_call: TRBJ1-3; d_call: NA; v_call: TRBV2; cdr3_nt: TGTGCCAGCAGTGGGCGGGCAGGGTCTGGAAACACCATATATTTT; cdr3_aa: CASSGRAGSGNTIYF
cdr3_length: 13; clone_size: many; j_call: TRBJ2-1; d_call: TRBD1; v_call: TRBV7-2; cdr3_nt: TGTGCCAGCAGCTCCAACCGGGACAGAGTGCGGTTCTTC; cdr3_aa: CASSSNRDRVRFF
cdr3_length: 14; clone_size: NA; j_call: TRBJ2-1; d_call: TRBD1; v_call: TRBV5-4; cdr3_nt: TGTGCCAGCAGCTTGGGGACAGGGGCCTACGAGCAGTTCTTC; cdr3_aa: CASSLGTGAYEQFF
cdr3_length: 13; clone_size: few; j_call: TRBJ2-2; d_call: NA; v_call: TRBV19; cdr3_nt: TGTGCCAGTAGGGACAAGAACACCGGGGAGCTGTTTTTT; cdr3_aa: CASRDKNTGELFF
cdr3_length: 15; clone_size: many; j_call: TRBJ2-3; d_call: TRBD2; v_call: TRBV7-2; cdr3_nt: TGTGCCAGCAGCTTAGGACTAGCGGGAGGATATACGCAGTATTTT; cdr3_aa: CASSLGLAGGYTQYF
cdr3_length: 12; clone_size: few; j_call: TRBJ2-1; d_call: NA; v_call: TRBV6-2/TRBV6-3; cdr3_nt: TGTGCCAGCGGAGACCCGTACAATGAGCAGTTCTTC; cdr3_aa: CASGDPYNEQFF
cdr3_length: 16; clone_size: many; j_call: TRBJ2-1; d_call: TRBD2; v_call: TRBV30; cdr3_nt: TGTGCCTGGAGTGTCCTAGCGGGAGGGCCTATCAATGAGCAGTTCTTC; cdr3_aa: CAWSVLAGGPINEQFF
cdr3_length: 13; clone_size: many; j_call: TRBJ2-3; d_call: NA; v_call: TRBV7-2; cdr3_nt: TGTGCCAGCAGCAGACCGAGCACAGATACGCAGTATTTT; cdr3_aa: CASSRPSTDTQYF
cdr3_length: 15; clone_size: NA; j_call: TRBJ1-2; d_call: NA; v_call: TRBV10-2; cdr3_nt: TGCGCCAGCAGTGAGATTTTGGGGGGCTTGAGGGGCTACACCTTC; cdr3_aa: CASSEILGGLRGYTF
cdr3_length: 15; clone_size: NA; j_call: TRBJ1-5; d_call: NA; v_call: TRBV19; cdr3_nt: TGTGCCAGTAGGGTGACCCGCCAGGGTGTCCAGCCCCAGCATTTT; cdr3_aa: CASRVTRQGVQPQHF
cdr3_length: 15; clone_size: many; j_call: TRBJ1-1; d_call: NA; v_call: TRBV18; cdr3_nt: TGTGCCAGCTCACCACCGTCCAGGGTGAACACTGAAGCTTTCTTT; cdr3_aa: CASSPPSRVNTEAFF
cdr3_length: 13; clone_size: NA; j_call: TRBJ2-7; d_call: NA; v_call: TRBV7-8; cdr3_nt: TGTGCCAGCAGCTCAACGACTCACTACGAGCAGTACTTC; cdr3_aa: CASSSTTHYEQYF
cdr3_length: 15; clone_size: few; j_call: TRBJ2-2; d_call: NA; v_call: TRBV11-2; cdr3_nt: TGTGCCAGCAGCTTAGCACAGCTGAACACCGGGGAGCTGTTTTTT; cdr3_aa: CASSLAQLNTGELFF
cdr3_length: 11; clone_size: NA; j_call: TRBJ1-1; d_call: NA; v_call: TRBV29-1; cdr3_nt: TGCAGCGTTGAAAAGGGGTTTGAAGCTTTCTTT; cdr3_aa: CSVEKGFEAFF
cdr3_length: 16; clone_size: NA; j_call: TRBJ1-5; d_call: NA; v_call: TRBV7-9; cdr3_nt: TGTGCCAGCAGCTCCCAGAGGGAAGGGGTAGGGCAGCCCCAGCATTTT; cdr3_aa: CASSSQREGVGQPQHF
cdr3_length: 15; clone_size: many; j_call: TRBJ1-4; d_call: NA; v_call: TRBV9; cdr3_nt: TGTGCCAGCAGCGTAGGGGGGGCAACTAATGAAAAACTGTTTTTT; cdr3_aa: CASSVGGATNEKLFF
cdr3_length: 13; clone_size: NA; j_call: TRBJ2-2; d_call: TRBD2; v_call: TRBV3-1; cdr3_nt: TGTGCCAGCAGTTACGGGGGGGCCGGGGAGCTGTTTTTT; cdr3_aa: CASSYGGAGELFF
cdr3_length: 13; clone_size: few; j_call: TRBJ2-1; d_call: NA; v_call: TRBV28; cdr3_nt: TGTGCCAGTCAGGCGGACCCCTACAATGAGCAGTTCTTC; cdr3_aa: CASQADPYNEQFF
cdr3_length: 13; clone_size: NA; j_call: TRBJ1-6; d_call: NA; v_call: TRBV12-3/TRBV12-4; cdr3_nt: TGTGCCAGCAGTGAACAGGACGTTTCACCCCTCCACTTT; cdr3_aa: CASSEQDVSPLHF
cdr3_length: 15; clone_size: NA; j_call: TRBJ1-3; d_call: NA; v_call: TRBV6-1; cdr3_nt: TGTGCCAGCAGTGAAAGACAGGCCTCTGGAAACACCATATATTTT; cdr3_aa: CASSERQASGNTIYF
cdr3_length: 15; clone_size: many; j_call: TRBJ2-5; d_call: NA; v_call: TRBV20-1; cdr3_nt: TGCAGTGCTAGAGTCTCTCTTCTCGGCGGGGAGACCCAGTACTTC; cdr3_aa: CSARVSLLGGETQYF
cdr3_length: 14; clone_size: few; j_call: TRBJ1-6; d_call: TRBD1; v_call: TRBV27; cdr3_nt: TGTGCCAGCAGTTTGGGACAGGTGAATTCACCCCTCTACTTT; cdr3_aa: CASSLGQVNSPLYF
cdr3_length: 14; clone_size: NA; j_call: TRBJ2-5; d_call: TRBD1; v_call: TRBV2; cdr3_nt: TGTGCCAGCAGTGACGACAGGGGTGGAGAGACCCAGTACTTC; cdr3_aa: CASSDDRGGETQYF
cdr3_length: 14; clone_size: many; j_call: TRBJ2-7; d_call: NA; v_call: TRBV28; cdr3_nt: TGTGCCAGCAGGTCAGTGGGATCCCTTTACGAGCAGTACTTC; cdr3_aa: CASRSVGSLYEQYF
cdr3_length: 15; clone_size: few; j_call: TRBJ1-1; d_call: TRBD1; v_call: TRBV30; cdr3_nt: TGTGCCTGGAATCTACAGGGGGCCTTGAACACTGAAGCTTTCTTT; cdr3_aa: CAWNLQGALNTEAFF
cdr3_length: 14; clone_size: NA; j_call: TRBJ1-2; d_call: NA; v_call: TRBV28; cdr3_nt: TGTGCCAGCAGTTGGGACGGCATTAACTATGGCTACACCTTC; cdr3_aa: CASSWDGINYGYTF
cdr3_length: 16; clone_size: many; j_call: TRBJ1-1; d_call: NA; v_call: TRBV7-9; cdr3_nt: TGTGCCAGCAGCTTGATGCCTTGGGGGATGAACACTGAAGCTTTCTTT; cdr3_aa: CASSLMPWGMNTEAFF
cdr3_length: 15; clone_size: few; j_call: TRBJ2-2; d_call: NA; v_call: TRBV5-1; cdr3_nt: TGCGCCAGCAGCTTGAGGGCAGGGAGCACCGGGGAGCTGTTTTTT; cdr3_aa: CASSLRAGSTGELFF
cdr3_length: 16; clone_size: many; j_call: TRBJ2-1; d_call: NA; v_call: TRBV3-1; cdr3_nt: TGTGCCAGCAGCCCGGAGGTGGGGAGCTCCTACAATGAGCAGTTCTTC; cdr3_aa: CASSPEVGSSYNEQFF
cdr3_length: 14; clone_size: NA; j_call: TRBJ1-4; d_call: TRBD1; v_call: TRBV12-3/TRBV12-4; cdr3_nt: TGTGCCAGCACCCATGAGGGGGCCGGCGAAAAACTGTTTTTT; cdr3_aa: CASTHEGAGEKLFF
cdr3_length: 12; clone_size: many; j_call: TRBJ2-2; d_call: NA; v_call: TRBV20-1; cdr3_nt: TGCAGTACCGGTTTAGGGCCGGGGGAGCTGTTTTTT; cdr3_aa: CSTGLGPGELFF
cdr3_length: 12; clone_size: NA; j_call: TRBJ1-5; d_call: NA; v_call: TRBV24-1; cdr3_nt: TGTGCCACCAGTGATAGGTTCCAGCCCCGGCATTTT; cdr3_aa: CATSDRFQPRHF
cdr3_length: 12; clone_size: many; j_call: TRBJ2-7; d_call: TRBD1; v_call: TRBV30; cdr3_nt: TGTGCCTGCGGGACAGGGACCTACGAGCAGTACTTC; cdr3_aa: CACGTGTYEQYF
cdr3_length: 15; clone_size: NA; j_call: TRBJ2-2; d_call: TRBD2; v_call: TRBV6-2/TRBV6-3; cdr3_nt: TGTGCCAGCAGGGCGGGAGGAGTAAACACCGGGGAGCTGTTTTTT; cdr3_aa: CASRAGGVNTGELFF
cdr3_length: 16; clone_size: NA; j_call: TRBJ2-7; d_call: TRBD2; v_call: TRBV28; cdr3_nt: TGTGCCAGCAGTTTGGTTAGCGGGAGTTTTTTCAACGAGCAGTACTTC; cdr3_aa: CASSLVSGSFFNEQYF
cdr3_length: 16; clone_size: many; j_call: TRBJ2-2; d_call: TRBD2; v_call: TRBV28; cdr3_nt: TGTGCCAGCAGTCCATCCGGGACTAGCGTCGTCGGGGAGCTGTTTTTT; cdr3_aa: CASSPSGTSVVGELFF
cdr3_length: 18; clone_size: few; j_call: TRBJ2-1; d_call: TRBD2; v_call: TRBV5-8; cdr3_nt: TGTGCCAGCAGCTTGGCCGGGGGGACTAGCGGCTCCTACAATGAGCAGTTCTTC; cdr3_aa: CASSLAGGTSGSYNEQFF
cdr3_length: 17; clone_size: many; j_call: TRBJ2-1; d_call: TRBD2; v_call: TRBV20-1; cdr3_nt: TGCAGTGCTAGAGATTTCGTCCCCAGCGGGAGGTACGGTGAGCAGTTCTTC; cdr3_aa: CSARDFVPSGRYGEQFF
cdr3_length: 12; clone_size: few; j_call: TRBJ2-2; d_call: NA; v_call: TRBV29-1; cdr3_nt: TGCAGCGGCGGACGTCACACCGGGGAGCTGTTTTTT; cdr3_aa: CSGGRHTGELFF
cdr3_length: 12; clone_size: NA; j_call: TRBJ2-7; d_call: NA; v_call: TRBV4-1; cdr3_nt: TGCGCCAGCCGAGCAGCAACCTACGAGCAGTACTTC; cdr3_aa: CASRAATYEQYF
cdr3_length: 14; clone_size: NA; j_call: TRBJ2-1; d_call: NA; v_call: TRBV18; cdr3_nt: TGTGCCAGCTCACCACTAGATCTCCGGAATGAGCAGTTCTTC; cdr3_aa: CASSPLDLRNEQFF
cdr3_length: 15; clone_size: NA; j_call: TRBJ1-2; d_call: NA; v_call: TRBV6-2/TRBV6-3; cdr3_nt: TGTGCCAGCAGATACAGGGAGAGGGGTCGCTATGGCTACACCTTC; cdr3_aa: CASRYRERGRYGYTF
cdr3_length: 13; clone_size: many; j_call: TRBJ2-7; d_call: NA; v_call: TRBV7-8; cdr3_nt: TGTGCCAGCAGGTTACAGGGCTCCAACGAGCAGTACTTC; cdr3_aa: CASRLQGSNEQYF
cdr3_length: 13; clone_size: few; j_call: TRBJ1-2; d_call: NA; v_call: TRBV6-4; cdr3_nt: TGTGCCAGCAGTGACTCACGCGTGAAGGGCTACACCTTC; cdr3_aa: CASSDSRVKGYTF
cdr3_length: 13; clone_size: few; j_call: TRBJ1-2; d_call: TRBD1; v_call: TRBV20-1; cdr3_nt: TGCAGTGCTCCCGGACAGGACAACTATGGCTACACCTTC; cdr3_aa: CSAPGQDNYGYTF
cdr3_length: 14; clone_size: NA; j_call: TRBJ2-1; d_call: TRBD2; v_call: TRBV27; cdr3_nt: TGTGCCAAACGAGCGGGAGGGCCTTACAATGAGCAGTTCTTC; cdr3_aa: CAKRAGGPYNEQFF
cdr3_length: 11; clone_size: many; j_call: TRBJ1-1; d_call: NA; v_call: TRBV20-1; cdr3_nt: TGCAGTGCTATTAAGAACACTGAAGCTTTCTTT; cdr3_aa: CSAIKNTEAFF
cdr3_length: 14; clone_size: NA; j_call: TRBJ1-4; d_call: TRBD1; v_call: TRBV20-1; cdr3_nt: TGCAGTGCTAGACCCAGACAGGGCCGCGAAAAACTGTTTTTT; cdr3_aa: CSARPRQGREKLFF
cdr3_length: 13; clone_size: many; j_call: TRBJ2-7; d_call: NA; v_call: TRBV7-8; cdr3_nt: TGTGCCAGCAGCAGGGGTACCGACTACGAGCAGTACTTC; cdr3_aa: CASSRGTDYEQYF
cdr3_length: 14; clone_size: NA; j_call: TRBJ2-7; d_call: TRBD2; v_call: TRBV6-2/TRBV6-3; cdr3_nt: TGTGCCAGCAGCTGGCTGGGGGGGTACGACGAGCAGTACTTC; cdr3_aa: CASSWLGGYDEQYF
cdr3_length: 15; clone_size: few; j_call: TRBJ1-3; d_call: NA; v_call: TRBV7-9; cdr3_nt: TGTGCCAGCAGCTTAGAAGGGGGAACTGGAAACACCATATATTTT; cdr3_aa: CASSLEGGTGNTIYF